One and the same sample provided the 31 T cell receptor beta chains below, sequenced in a study of blood T cell repertoires in COVID-19. Sequenced by immunoSEQ multiplex PCR; TCRdb stores in-frame clones only, minus some. The sample lists about 46,000 clones, 75% to 90% occurring once. Sequences were obtained from peripheral blood. The receptor set was obtained from a man in his 60s with acute or convalescent COVID-19.

This rearrangement joins TRBV7-8 to TRBJ1-2; 7 bases align to TRBD1. With V trimmed by 5 bases and J by 3 bases, 3 bases remained unmatched. Per germline, CDR1 SGHVS and CDR2 FQNEAQ. The CDR3 has 13 amino acids. This CDR3 is CASSRDSYYGYTF. CDR3 nucleotide sequence: TGTGCCAGCAGCCGGGACAGCTACTATGGCTACACCTTC.

This chain connects TRBV5-4 to TRBJ2-7; possibly TRBD1 for D (6 bases). The CDR3 runs 13 residues. The germline V gene encodes CDR1 SGHNT and CDR2 YYREEE (reference sequence). Trimming stripped 2 bases from V and 3 bases from J, with 9 bases between. DNA for the CDR3: TGTGCCAGCAGCTTTGACAGGAGCTACGAGCAGTACTTC. This sequence encodes CASSFDRSYEQYF. Variable domain in full (rest from reference TRBV5-4 and TRBJ2-7): ETGVTQSPTHLIKTRGQQVTLRCSSQSGHNTVSWYQQALGQGPQFIFQYYREEENGRGNFPPRFSGLQFPNYSSELNVNALELDDSALYLCASSFDRSYEQYFGPGTRLTVT.

J is TRBJ2-7 and V is TRBV5-1, with a weak D call TRBD2 (7 bases). The CDR3 has 15 amino acids. The germline V and J ends were trimmed by 4 bases and 7 bases, with 21 bases remaining between them. The germline V gene has CDR1 SGHRS and CDR2 YFSETQ. CDR3 protein: CASSPGGTGIFEQYF. The CDR3 DNA sequence: TGCGCCAGCAGCCCGGGGGGAACAGGGATTTTTGAGCAGTACTTC.

This chain connects TRBV15 to TRBJ1-1; TRBD1 is a possible D gene (6 bases). The CDR3 consists of 15 residues. Trimming shortened V by 1 base and J by 5 bases, and 14 bases separated the two germline ends. Germline V CDR1 and CDR2: LNHNV, YYDKDF (reference sequence). CDR3 coding DNA: TGTGCCACCAGCAGAGGGACAGCGGGGCGTACTGAAGCTTTCTTT. This codes for CATSRGTAGRTEAFF.

CDR3 DNA: TGTGCCAGCAGCGCTGCCCTAGCTTACAATGAGCAGTTCTTC. It specifies CASSAALAYNEQFF. The rearrangement uses TRBV5-4 and TRBJ2-1; D perhaps matches TRBD2 (5 bases). This CDR3 is 14 amino acids long. Between the trimmed V and J ends, which lost 4 bases and 4 bases, there was a span of 12 bases. CDR1 and CDR2 from the germline V gene are SGHNT and YYREEE (reference sequence).

This clone was seen a single time. CDR3 in DNA: TGTGCCTGGGAAGCCGTCGATGAGCAGTTCTTC. Residues: CAWEAVDEQFF. J is TRBJ2-1 and V is TRBV30; no definite D call. This CDR3 comprises 11 residues. Germline V gives CDR1 GTSNPN, CDR2 SVGIG (reference sequence). V lost 5 bases to trimming and J lost 8 bases, with 10 bases between them. The full variable domain, completed using reference TRBV30 and TRBJ2-1, is SQTIHQWPATLVQPVGSPLSLECTVEGTSNPNLYWYRQAAGRGLQLLFYSVGIGQISSEVPQNLSASRPQDRQFILSSKKLLLSDSGFYLCAWEAVDEQFFGPGTRLTVL.

The chain is built from TRBV28 and TRBJ2-7; the match to TRBD2 covers 9 bases. CDR1 MDHEN and CDR2 SYDVKM come from the germline V gene. J lost 3 bases, V lost 2 bases, and 8 bases had no gene match. This CDR3 contains 16 residues. In DNA, the CDR3 is TGTGCCAGCAGTTTACCATCACTAGCGGGCCTCTACGAGCAGTACTTC. The encoded protein is CASSLPSLAGLYEQYF.

The chain uses TRBV2 and TRBJ2-7; 10 bases agree with TRBD1. V dropped 4 bases and J dropped 5; count of bases not matched to a gene: 8. The CDR3 extends over 15 amino acids. Germline V CDR1 and CDR2: SNHLY, FYNNEI. As DNA, the CDR3 is TGTGCCAGCAGTGGTCCGACAGGGGGCCGGGACGAGCAGTACTTC. It translates to CASSGPTGGRDEQYF. The full variable domain, completed using reference TRBV2 and TRBJ2-7, is EPEVTQTPSHQVTQMGQEVILRCVPISNHLYFYWYRQILGQKVEFLVSFYNNEISEKSEIFDDQFSVERPDGSNFTLKIRSTKLEDSAMYFCASSGPTGGRDEQYFGPGTRLTVT.

The chain is built from TRBV30 and TRBJ2-1; D perhaps matches TRBD2 (6 bases). CDR1 GTSNPN and CDR2 SVGIG come from the germline V gene (reference sequence). The ends were cut back, 3 bases at V and 3 bases at J, with 12 bases in the middle. CDR3 length equals 14 residues. CDR3: CAWSRGGIYNEQFF. Written as DNA, the CDR3 is TGTGCCTGGAGCCGGGGCGGGATCTACAATGAGCAGTTCTTC.

The V and J genes are TRBV30 and TRBJ1-3; D uncertain. Per germline, CDR1 GTSNPN and CDR2 SVGIG (reference sequence). The CDR3 runs 14 residues. V was shortened by 1 base and J by 0 bases, with 7 bases between the two germline ends. The CDR3 coding sequence is TGTGCCTGGAGTGAAGTGAGCTCTGGAAACACCATATATTTT. As protein: CAWSEVSSGNTIYF.

The rearrangement uses TRBV27 and TRBJ2-2; the match to TRBD2 covers 12 bases. J lost 5 bases, V lost 4 bases, and 5 bases had no gene match. This CDR3 comprises 16 residues. Germline V gives CDR1 MNHEY, CDR2 SMNVEV (reference sequence). The CDR3 reads CASSYLAGGRTGELFF. The CDR3 nucleotides read TGTGCCAGCAGTTACCTAGCGGGAGGGCGGACCGGGGAGCTGTTTTTT.

The rearrangement uses TRBV5-1 and TRBJ2-7; D is perhaps TRBD1 (7 bases). Germline V CDR1 and CDR2: SGHRS, YFSETQ. This CDR3 spans 14 amino acids. V was shortened by 3 bases and J by 3 bases, with 13 bases between the two germline ends. The CDR3 coding sequence is TGCGCCAGCAGCTCGCAGGGGGGAGGCTACGAGCAGTACTTC. This sequence encodes CASSSQGGGYEQYF.

V usage is TRBV4-1 and J usage is TRBJ2-7; TRBD2 is a possible D gene (6 bases). The V end lost 6 bases, the J end lost 0 bases, and 15 bases lay between the germline ends. Germline lookup yields CDR1 MGHRA and CDR2 YSYEKL. This CDR3 comprises 15 residues. The CDR3 region is CASSPTEGSSYEQYF. CDR3 DNA: TGCGCCAGCAGTCCCACGGAGGGATCCTCCTACGAGCAGTACTTC.

The chain couples TRBV28 to TRBJ1-2, with TRBD1 matching over 7 bases. The CDR3 sequence is 15 residues long. V lost 2 bases, J lost 5 bases, and 8 bases stayed unmatched. Germline lookup yields CDR1 MDHEN and CDR2 SYDVKM. In DNA, the CDR3 is TGTGCCAGCAGTTTACTTGAGGGGGCAACATATGGCTACACCTTC. Protein sequence: CASSLLEGATYGYTF.

J is TRBJ2-3 and V is TRBV5-4, with 8 bases identical to TRBD1. The CDR3 spans 13 residues. The germline CDR1 and CDR2 sequences are SGHNT and YYREEE (reference sequence). V trimming: 4 bases; J trimming: 5 bases; junction bases outside the gene matches: 3. In DNA form, the CDR3 reads TGTGCCAGCAGCGAACAGGGGGAAGATACGCAGTATTTT. This sequence encodes CASSEQGEDTQYF. Drawing the rest from reference TRBV5-4 and TRBJ2-3, the complete variable domain is ETGVTQSPTHLIKTRGQQVTLRCSSQSGHNTVSWYQQALGQGPQFIFQYYREEENGRGNFPPRFSGLQFPNYSSELNVNALELDDSALYLCASSEQGEDTQYFGPGTRLTVL.

This chain joins TRBV30 and TRBJ1-3; D gene uncertain. Germline CDR1 is GTSNPN and CDR2 is SVGIG (reference sequence). V was pared by 4 bases and J by 0 bases, with 10 bases between. The CDR3 is 14 amino acids. The CDR3 nucleotides read TGTGCCTGGAATCTTGCCAGCTCTGGAAACACCATATATTTT. This codes for CAWNLASSGNTIYF.

The V and J genes are TRBV7-3 and TRBJ2-1; 14 bases are a match to TRBD2. Germline V gene lookup returns CDR1 SGHTA and CDR2 FQGTGA. The CDR3 runs to 20 residues. V gave up 5 bases and J gave up 6 bases; unmatched junction bases: 18. In nucleotides, the CDR3 is TGTGCCAGCAGCCTTTTCGGACTAGCGGGAGGTGAATGGGTCGGCAATGAGCAGTTCTTC. Protein: CASSLFGLAGGEWVGNEQFF.

The chain combines TRBV2 with TRBJ1-1, with 9 bases aligning to TRBD1. CDR3 length equals 14 residues. Germline loops: CDR1 SNHLY, CDR2 FYNNEI. V was pared by 6 bases and J by 2 bases, with 4 bases of the junction left unmatched. The chain's CDR3 is CASRRQGGNTEAFF. CDR3 DNA sequence: TGTGCCAGCAGACGACAGGGGGGAAACACTGAAGCTTTCTTT.

V and J are TRBV4-1 and TRBJ1-3; no clear D. Trimming took off 0 bases at V and 3 bases at J, with 15 bases between the two ends. Germline V gene lookup returns CDR1 MGHRA and CDR2 YSYEKL. The CDR3 is 17 amino acids. The CDR3 nucleotides are TGCGCCAGCAGCCAAGAGCCCCCGGCAGGTTTTGGAAACACCATATATTTT. Encoded protein: CASSQEPPAGFGNTIYF.

This clone was detected once. V gene TRBV5-1 combines with J gene TRBJ2-5; 7 nucleotides align to TRBD2. The germline CDR1 and CDR2 sequences are SGHRS and YFSETQ. V shed 1 base and J 3 bases; nucleotides not matched to a gene: 6. This CDR3 is built from 15 residues. In DNA form, the CDR3 reads TGCGCCAGCAGCTTGAGGCCTAGCGGAGAAGAGACCCAGTACTTC. Translating it yields CASSLRPSGEETQYF.

This chain connects TRBV28 to TRBJ1-5; TRBD1 aligns across 9 bases. Germline-derived CDR1 and CDR2 are MDHEN and SYDVKM. The CDR3 is 16 amino acids. J lost 4 bases, V lost 5 bases, and 9 bases had no gene match. The CDR3 sequence is CASSPRTTGGNQPQHF. The DNA of the CDR3 is TGTGCCAGCAGTCCGAGAACGACAGGGGGAAATCAGCCCCAGCATTTT.

The count of this clone is one. V is TRBV2 and J is TRBJ1-3; D not certain. The CDR3 length is 16 residues. Germline CDR1 and CDR2: SNHLY and FYNNEI. V lost 5 bases, J lost 0 bases, and 14 bases lay in between. DNA of the CDR3: TGTGCCAGCAGTAGTACAGCCTTCTTCTCTGGAAACACCATATATTTT. Its translation: CASSSTAFFSGNTIYF.

The J gene is TRBJ2-1, the V gene TRBV5-1, with D possibly TRBD1 on 6 matching bases. CDR1 is SGHRS, CDR2 YFSETQ, per germline. The CDR3 extends over 14 amino acids. Deletions cut 0 bases from V and 4 bases from J, with 8 bases between. CDR3 coding DNA: TGCGCCAGCAGCTTGGAAGACAGGTACAATGAGCAGTTCTTC. Translating gives CASSLEDRYNEQFF.

CDR3 sequence: CASSLGDYPYNEQFF. CDR3 coding DNA: TGTGCCAGCAGCTTAGGGGACTACCCATACAATGAGCAGTTCTTC. The J gene is TRBJ2-1, the V gene TRBV7-8; 7 nucleotides match TRBD2. The CDR3 length is 15 residues. Unmatched junction bases numbered 4, after V lost 1 base and J lost 4 bases. Germline loops: CDR1 SGHVS, CDR2 FQNEAQ.

This rearrangement joins TRBV5-4 to TRBJ1-3, with D perhaps TRBD1 (6 bases). V dropped 4 bases and J dropped 4 bases, with 12 bases sitting between them. The germline V gene encodes CDR1 SGHNT and CDR2 YYREEE (reference sequence). The CDR3 sequence is 14 residues long. The CDR3 nucleotides are TGTGCCAGCAGCGCCCCAGGGGTAGGAAACACCATATATTTT. As protein: CASSAPGVGNTIYF.

The V gene is TRBV16, the J gene TRBJ2-1; tentatively, D is TRBD1 (6 bases). V lost 6 bases and J lost 7, with 16 bases in between. The CDR3 has 14 residues. CDR1 and CDR2 from the germline V gene are KGHSY and FQNENV. CDR3 loop: CASSPAVQGNEQFF. CDR3 coding DNA: TGTGCCAGCAGTCCCGCGGTACAGGGTAATGAGCAGTTCTTC.

The genes are TRBV25-1 and TRBJ1-2; 9 nucleotides match TRBD1. The junction had 8 bases not matched to a gene; V was cut back by 4 bases and J by 8 bases. Germline CDR1 and CDR2: MGHDK and SYGVNS. The CDR3 loop spans 14 amino acids. CDR3 sequence reads: CASSAGQGFSGYTF. As DNA, the CDR3 is TGTGCCAGCAGTGCAGGACAGGGGTTTTCAGGCTACACCTTC.

The count of this clone is one. CDR3 coding DNA: TGTGCCAGCAGCACCAGGGGAGGGGGCACAGATACGCAGTATTTT. It translates to CASSTRGGGTDTQYF. The chain combines TRBV9 with TRBJ2-3; tentative D call: TRBD2 (7 bases). Germline lookup yields CDR1 SGDLS and CDR2 YYNGEE. The CDR3 contains 15 residues. V was pared by 4 bases and J by 1 base, with 13 bases between.

The gene calls are TRBV30 and TRBJ2-7; tentative D call: TRBD2 (5 bases). The CDR3 is 12 amino acids. Trimming pared 0 bases from V and 7 bases from J, leaving 10 bases between. Germline loops: CDR1 GTSNPN, CDR2 SVGIG (reference sequence). This chain's CDR3 is CAWSVRVAEQYF. DNA of the CDR3: TGTGCCTGGAGTGTACGAGTAGCGGAGCAGTACTTC.

The chain links TRBV9 to TRBJ2-1; 13 nucleotides line up with TRBD2. The V gene's germline CDR1 is SGDLS and CDR2 YYNGEE. V was pared by 2 bases and J by 8 bases, with 4 bases of the junction left unmatched. The CDR3 loop spans 15 amino acids. For the CDR3, the DNA is TGTGCCAGCAGCGTCAGGACTAGCGGGAGCGATGAGCAGTTCTTC. Encoded protein: CASSVRTSGSDEQFF. Using reference TRBV9 and TRBJ2-1 for the parts outside the CDR3, the full variable domain is DSGVTQTPKHLITATGQRVTLRCSPRSGDLSVYWYQQSLDQGLQFLIQYYNGEERAKGNILERFSAQQFPDLHSELNLSSLELGDSALYFCASSVRTSGSDEQFFGPGTRLTVL.

This clone was observed a handful of times. The chain uses TRBV6-5 and TRBJ2-1; D not resolved. V was clipped by 2 bases and J by 6 bases, with 11 bases between them. This CDR3 has 14 residues. Per germline, CDR1 MNHEY and CDR2 SVGAGI. This chain's CDR3 is CASSYAGFTNEQFF. The CDR3 DNA reads as TGTGCCAGCAGTTACGCCGGGTTTACCAATGAGCAGTTCTTC.